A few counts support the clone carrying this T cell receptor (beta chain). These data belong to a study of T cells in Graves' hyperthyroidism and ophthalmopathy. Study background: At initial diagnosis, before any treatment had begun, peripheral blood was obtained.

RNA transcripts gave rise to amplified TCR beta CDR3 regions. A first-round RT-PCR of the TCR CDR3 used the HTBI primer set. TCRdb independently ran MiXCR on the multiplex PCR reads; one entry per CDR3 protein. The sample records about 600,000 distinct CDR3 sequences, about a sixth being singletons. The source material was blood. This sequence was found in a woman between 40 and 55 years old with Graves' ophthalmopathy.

CDR3 bases: TGTGCCAGCAGCGCTCCGGGACCATACAATGAGCAGTTCTTC. As protein: CASSAPGPYNEQFF. V gene TRBV7-3 combines with J gene TRBJ2-1, with D perhaps being TRBD1 or TRBD2 (5 bases each). Germline V gene lookup returns CDR1 SGHTA and CDR2 FQGTGA. This CDR3 is 14 amino acids long. Trimming cost V 5 bases and J 4 bases, with 12 bases left between them.